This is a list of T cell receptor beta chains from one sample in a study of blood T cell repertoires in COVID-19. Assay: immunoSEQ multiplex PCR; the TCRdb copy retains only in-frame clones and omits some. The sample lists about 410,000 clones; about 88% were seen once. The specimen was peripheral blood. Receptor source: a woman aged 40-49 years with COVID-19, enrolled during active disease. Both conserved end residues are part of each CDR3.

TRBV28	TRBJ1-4	CASSSTGEEKLFF
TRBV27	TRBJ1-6	CASSLSPTGTGDNSPLHF
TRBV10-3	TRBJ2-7	CAISESLFNRGGLYEQYF
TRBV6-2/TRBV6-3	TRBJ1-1	CASSFNRDRMNTEAFF
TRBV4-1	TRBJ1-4	CASSQGEGSDVNEKLFF
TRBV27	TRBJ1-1	CASSLPGNTEAFF
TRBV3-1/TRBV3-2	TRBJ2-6	CASSQPQTGRNGANVLTF
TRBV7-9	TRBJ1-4	CASSLAEGTNEKLFF
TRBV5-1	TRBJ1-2	CASSLVAQGDGYTF
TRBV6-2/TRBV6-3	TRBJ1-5	CASSYSLDRSSNQPQHF
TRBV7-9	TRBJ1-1	CASSSGQGASGNTEAFF
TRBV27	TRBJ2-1	CASSLREGNEQFF
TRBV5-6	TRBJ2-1	CASSSWGGSSYNEQFF
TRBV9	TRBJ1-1	CASSVTGNTEAFF
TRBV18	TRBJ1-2	CASSLTGGNYGYTF
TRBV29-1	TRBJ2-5	CSVQGDRETQYF
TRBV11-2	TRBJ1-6	CASSITGENSPLHF
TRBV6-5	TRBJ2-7	CASRRDNYEQYF
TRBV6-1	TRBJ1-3	CASSELHGAGNTIYF
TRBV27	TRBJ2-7	CASRPLAGRTYEQYF
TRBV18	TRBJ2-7	CASSPRLSNSYEQYF
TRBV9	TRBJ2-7	CASSEPQGMEQYF
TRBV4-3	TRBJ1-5	CASSQEGGPQHF
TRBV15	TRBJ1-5	CATSRDRGGTYSNQPQHF
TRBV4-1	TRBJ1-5	CASSQGGGRYQPQHF
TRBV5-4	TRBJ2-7	CASSPNLAGSTYEQYF
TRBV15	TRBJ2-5	CATSTERSETQYF
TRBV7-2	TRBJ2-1	CASSLDKNEQFF
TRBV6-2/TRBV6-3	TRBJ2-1	CASSYPRTGWDNEQFF
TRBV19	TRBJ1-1	CASSVTNTEAFF
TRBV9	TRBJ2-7	CASSLGLAGDPPVYEQYF
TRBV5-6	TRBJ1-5	CASSLAGAGGYNQPQHF
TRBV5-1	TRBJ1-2	CASSLAPLEKSYF
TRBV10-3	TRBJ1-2	CAISESHGGEDYGYTF
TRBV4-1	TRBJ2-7	CASSQSPAIDEQYF
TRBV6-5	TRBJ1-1	CATYIGQNTEAFF
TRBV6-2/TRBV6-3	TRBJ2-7	CASSVLQGVGEQYF
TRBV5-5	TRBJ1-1	CASSRGPEAFF
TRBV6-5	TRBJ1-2	CASTKGTAGGYTF
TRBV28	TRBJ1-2	CASSSGTNYGYTF
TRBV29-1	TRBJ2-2	CSVDVRGRGTGELFF
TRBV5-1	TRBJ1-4	CASSFGTGGAAGEKLFF
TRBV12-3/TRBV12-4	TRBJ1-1	CASSLAGTEAFF
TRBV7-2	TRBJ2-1	CASSSRTSGGEQFF
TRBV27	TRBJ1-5	CASNPHALSSNQPQHF
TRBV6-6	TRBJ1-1	CASSPRAGATEAFF
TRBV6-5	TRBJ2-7	CASSINTGGVGEQYF